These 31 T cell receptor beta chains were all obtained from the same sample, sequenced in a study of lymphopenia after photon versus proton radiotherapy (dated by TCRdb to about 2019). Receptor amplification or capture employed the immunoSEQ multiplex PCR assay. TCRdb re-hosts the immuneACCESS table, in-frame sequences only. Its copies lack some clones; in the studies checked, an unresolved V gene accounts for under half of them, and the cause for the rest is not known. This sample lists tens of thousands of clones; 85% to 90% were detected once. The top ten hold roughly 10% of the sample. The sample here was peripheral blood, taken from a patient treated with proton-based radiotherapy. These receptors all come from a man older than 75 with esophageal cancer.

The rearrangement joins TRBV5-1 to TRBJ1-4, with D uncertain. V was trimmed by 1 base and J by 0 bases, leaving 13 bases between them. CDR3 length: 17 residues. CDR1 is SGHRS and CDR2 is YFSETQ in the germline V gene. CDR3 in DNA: TGCGCCAGCAGCTTGTTCTCGTGGGAGTCAACTAATGAAAAACTGTTTTTT. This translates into CASSLFSWESTNEKLFF. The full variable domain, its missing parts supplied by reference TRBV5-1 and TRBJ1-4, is KAGVTQTPRYLIKTRGQQVTLSCSPISGHRSVSWYQQTPGQGLQFLFEYFSETQRNKGNFPGRFSGRQFSNSRSEMNVSTLELGDSALYLCASSLFSWESTNEKLFFGSGTQLSVL.

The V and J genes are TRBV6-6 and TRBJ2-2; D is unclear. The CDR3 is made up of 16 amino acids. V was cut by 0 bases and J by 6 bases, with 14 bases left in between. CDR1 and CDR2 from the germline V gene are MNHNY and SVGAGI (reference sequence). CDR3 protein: CASSYSRGDHPGELFF. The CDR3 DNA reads TGTGCCAGCAGTTACTCCCGTGGGGATCATCCCGGGGAGCTGTTTTTT.

For the CDR3, the DNA is TGTGCCAGCAGCTTTAGGGGGGGGCGCGATCAGCCCCAGCATTTT. Translation gives CASSFRGGRDQPQHF. The chain carries TRBV11-2 and TRBJ1-5; TRBD1 might be the D (6 bases). The CDR3 length is 15 residues. V was cut by 3 bases and J by 5 bases, with 14 bases left in between. Germline values: CDR1 SGHAT, CDR2 FQNNGV. Full variable domain (rest looked up from reference TRBV11-2 and TRBJ1-5): EAGVAQSPRYKIIEKRQSVAFWCNPISGHATLYWYQQILGQGPKLLIQFQNNGVVDDSQLPKDRFSAERLKGVDSTLKIQPAKLEDSAVYLCASSFRGGRDQPQHFGDGTRLSIL.

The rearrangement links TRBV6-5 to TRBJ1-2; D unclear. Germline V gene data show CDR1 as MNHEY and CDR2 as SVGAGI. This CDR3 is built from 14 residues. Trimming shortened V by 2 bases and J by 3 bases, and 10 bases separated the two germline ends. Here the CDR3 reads CASSYHGPDYGYTF. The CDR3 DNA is TGTGCCAGCAGTTACCACGGCCCGGACTATGGCTACACCTTC.

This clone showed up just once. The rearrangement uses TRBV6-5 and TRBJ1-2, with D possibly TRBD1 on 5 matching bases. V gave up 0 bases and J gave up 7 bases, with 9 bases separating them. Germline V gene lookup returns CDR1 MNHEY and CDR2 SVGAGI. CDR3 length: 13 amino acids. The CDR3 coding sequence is TGTGCCAGCAGTTACTCGAGGGGACGTGGCTACACCTTC. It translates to CASSYSRGRGYTF.

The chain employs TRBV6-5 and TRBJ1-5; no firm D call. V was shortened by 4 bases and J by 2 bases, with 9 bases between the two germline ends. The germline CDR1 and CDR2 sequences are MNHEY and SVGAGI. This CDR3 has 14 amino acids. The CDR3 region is CASSFSFRNQPQHF. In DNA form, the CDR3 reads TGTGCCAGCAGTTTTAGTTTTCGCAATCAGCCCCAGCATTTT.

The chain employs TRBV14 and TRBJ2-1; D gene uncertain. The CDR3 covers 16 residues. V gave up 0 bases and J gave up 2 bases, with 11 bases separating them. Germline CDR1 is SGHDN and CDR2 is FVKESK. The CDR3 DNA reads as TGTGCCAGCAGCCAAGAACTTCCTCCGACCTACAATGAGCAGTTCTTC. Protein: CASSQELPPTYNEQFF.

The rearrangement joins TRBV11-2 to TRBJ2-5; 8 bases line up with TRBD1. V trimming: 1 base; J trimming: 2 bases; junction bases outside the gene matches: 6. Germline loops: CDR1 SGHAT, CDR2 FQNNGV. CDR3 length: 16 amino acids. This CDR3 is CASSLGWGTGQETQYF. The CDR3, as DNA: TGTGCCAGCAGCTTAGGTTGGGGGACAGGACAAGAGACCCAGTACTTC.

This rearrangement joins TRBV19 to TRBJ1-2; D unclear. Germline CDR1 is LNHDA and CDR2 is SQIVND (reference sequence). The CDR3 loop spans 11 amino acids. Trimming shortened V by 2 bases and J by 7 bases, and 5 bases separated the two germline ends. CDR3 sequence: CASSIKGGYTF. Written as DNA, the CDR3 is TGTGCCAGTAGTATAAAGGGTGGCTACACCTTC.

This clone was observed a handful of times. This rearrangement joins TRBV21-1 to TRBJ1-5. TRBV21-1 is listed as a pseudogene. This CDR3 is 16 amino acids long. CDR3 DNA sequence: TGTGCCAGCAGCAAAGCGGAGGGGGAGAGCAATCAGCCCCAGCATTTT. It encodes CASSKAEGESNQPQHF.

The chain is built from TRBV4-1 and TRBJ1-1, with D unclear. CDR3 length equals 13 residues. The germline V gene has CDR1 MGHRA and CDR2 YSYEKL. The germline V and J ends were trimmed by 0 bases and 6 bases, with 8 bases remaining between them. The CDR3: CASSQEGKAEAFF. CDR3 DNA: TGCGCCAGCAGCCAAGAGGGCAAGGCTGAAGCTTTCTTT.

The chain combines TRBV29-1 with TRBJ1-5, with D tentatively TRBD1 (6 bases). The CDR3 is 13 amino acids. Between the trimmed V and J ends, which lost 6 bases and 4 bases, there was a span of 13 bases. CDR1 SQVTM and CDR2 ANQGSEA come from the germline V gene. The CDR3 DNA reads TGCAGCGTCGAACAGGGTCAGAATCAGCCCCAGCATTTT. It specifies CSVEQGQNQPQHF.

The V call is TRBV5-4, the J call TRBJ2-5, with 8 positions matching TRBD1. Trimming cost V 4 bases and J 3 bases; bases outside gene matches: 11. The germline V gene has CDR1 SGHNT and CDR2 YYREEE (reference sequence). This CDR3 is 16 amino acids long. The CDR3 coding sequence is TGTGCCAGCAGCGGAAACAGGGGGAGACGGGAAGAGACCCAGTACTTC. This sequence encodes CASSGNRGRREETQYF.

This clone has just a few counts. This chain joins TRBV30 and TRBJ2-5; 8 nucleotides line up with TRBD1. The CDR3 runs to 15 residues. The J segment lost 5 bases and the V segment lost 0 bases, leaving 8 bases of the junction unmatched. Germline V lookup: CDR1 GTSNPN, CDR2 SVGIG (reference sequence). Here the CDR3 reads CAWSVRGRAYETQYF. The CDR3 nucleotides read TGTGCCTGGAGTGTCAGGGGGCGAGCGTACGAGACCCAGTACTTC.

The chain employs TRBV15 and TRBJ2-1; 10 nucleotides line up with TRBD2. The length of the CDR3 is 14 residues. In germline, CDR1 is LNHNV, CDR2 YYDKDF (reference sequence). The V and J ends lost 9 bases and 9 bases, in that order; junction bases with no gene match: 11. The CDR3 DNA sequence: TGTGCCACGGCCGGTGTAGCGGGAGGAAGTGAGCAGTTCTTC. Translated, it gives CATAGVAGGSEQFF.

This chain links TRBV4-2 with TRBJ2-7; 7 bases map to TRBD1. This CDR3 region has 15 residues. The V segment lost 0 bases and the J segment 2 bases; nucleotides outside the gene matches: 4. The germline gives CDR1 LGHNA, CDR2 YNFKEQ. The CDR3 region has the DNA TGTGCCAGCAGCCAAGATGTGGACAGGACCTACGAGCAGTACTTC. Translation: CASSQDVDRTYEQYF.

CDR3 nucleotides: TGCGCCAGCAGCCGAGACAGGGACTTGAGCGAGCAGTACTTC. It encodes CASSRDRDLSEQYF. This chain links TRBV4-3 with TRBJ2-7, with D possibly being TRBD1 (7 bases). The CDR3 has 14 residues. The germline gives CDR1 LGHNA, CDR2 YSLEER. V lost 4 bases, J lost 6 bases, and 16 bases lay in between.

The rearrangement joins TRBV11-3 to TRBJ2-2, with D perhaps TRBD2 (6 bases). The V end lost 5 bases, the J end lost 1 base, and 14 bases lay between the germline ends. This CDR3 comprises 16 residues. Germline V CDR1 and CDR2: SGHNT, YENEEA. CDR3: CASSPGGAGNTGELFF. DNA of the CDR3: TGTGCCAGCAGCCCAGGAGGAGCGGGGAACACCGGGGAGCTGTTTTTT.

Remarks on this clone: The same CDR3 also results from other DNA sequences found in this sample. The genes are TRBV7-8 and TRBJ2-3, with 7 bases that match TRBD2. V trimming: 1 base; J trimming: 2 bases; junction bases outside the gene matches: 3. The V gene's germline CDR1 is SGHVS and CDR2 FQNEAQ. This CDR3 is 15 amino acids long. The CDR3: CASSLGLAATDTQYF. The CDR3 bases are TGTGCCAGCAGCTTAGGTCTAGCGGCCACAGATACGCAGTATTTT.

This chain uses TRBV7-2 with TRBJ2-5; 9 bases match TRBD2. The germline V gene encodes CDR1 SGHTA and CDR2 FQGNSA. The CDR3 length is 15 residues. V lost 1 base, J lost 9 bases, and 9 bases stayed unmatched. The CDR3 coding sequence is TGTGCCAGCAGCTTAGTGGTGGCGGGGGGGACGGCCCAGTACTTC. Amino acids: CASSLVVAGGTAQYF.

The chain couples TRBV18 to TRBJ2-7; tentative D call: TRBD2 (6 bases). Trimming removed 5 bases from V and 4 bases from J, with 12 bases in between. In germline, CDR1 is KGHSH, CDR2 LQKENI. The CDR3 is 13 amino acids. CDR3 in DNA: TGTGCCAGCTCATCTGGACTATTTTACGAGCAGTACTTC. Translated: CASSSGLFYEQYF.

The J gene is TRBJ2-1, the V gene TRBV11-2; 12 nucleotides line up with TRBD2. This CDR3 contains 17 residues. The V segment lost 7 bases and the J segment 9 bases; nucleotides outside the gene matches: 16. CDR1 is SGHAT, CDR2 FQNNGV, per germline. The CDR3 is CASNYYALAGGASEQFF. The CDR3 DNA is TGTGCCAGCAACTATTACGCTCTAGCGGGGGGGGCGAGTGAGCAGTTCTTC.

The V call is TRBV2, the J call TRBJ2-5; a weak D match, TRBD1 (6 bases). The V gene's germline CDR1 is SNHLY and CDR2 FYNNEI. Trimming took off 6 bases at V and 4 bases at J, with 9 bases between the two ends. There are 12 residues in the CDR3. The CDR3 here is CASSTGRETQYF. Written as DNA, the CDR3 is TGTGCCAGCAGCACAGGGAGAGAGACCCAGTACTTC.

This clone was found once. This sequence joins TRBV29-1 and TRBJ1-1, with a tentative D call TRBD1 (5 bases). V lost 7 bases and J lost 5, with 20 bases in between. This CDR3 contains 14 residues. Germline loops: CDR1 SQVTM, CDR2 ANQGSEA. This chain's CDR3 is CSAAAAGQWTEAFF. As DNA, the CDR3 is TGCAGCGCCGCAGCGGCAGGGCAGTGGACTGAAGCTTTCTTT. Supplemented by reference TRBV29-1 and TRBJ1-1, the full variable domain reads SAVISQKPSRDICQRGTSLTIQCQVDSQVTMMFWYRQQPGQSLTLIATANQGSEATYESGFVIDKFPISRPNLTFSTLTVSNMSPEDSSIYLCSAAAAGQWTEAFFGQGTRLTVV.

CDR3 sequence: CASSLAGTGRADTQYF. For the CDR3, the DNA is TGCGCCAGCAGCTTGGCCGGGACAGGGCGCGCAGATACGCAGTATTTT. V gene TRBV5-1 combines with J gene TRBJ2-3, with 9 bases matching TRBD1. The junction had 6 bases not matched to a gene; V was cut back by 0 bases and J by 4 bases. The germline V gene encodes CDR1 SGHRS and CDR2 YFSETQ. This CDR3 contains 16 residues. Full variable domain (remainder filled in from reference TRBV5-1 and TRBJ2-3): KAGVTQTPRYLIKTRGQQVTLSCSPISGHRSVSWYQQTPGQGLQFLFEYFSETQRNKGNFPGRFSGRQFSNSRSEMNVSTLELGDSALYLCASSLAGTGRADTQYFGPGTRLTVL.

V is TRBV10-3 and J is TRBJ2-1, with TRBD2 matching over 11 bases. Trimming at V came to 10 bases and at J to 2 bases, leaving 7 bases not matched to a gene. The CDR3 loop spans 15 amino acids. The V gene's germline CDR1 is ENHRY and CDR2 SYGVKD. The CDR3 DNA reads TGTGCCACAGCTTCTAGCGGGGGGACCTACAATGAGCAGTTCTTC. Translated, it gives CATASSGGTYNEQFF.

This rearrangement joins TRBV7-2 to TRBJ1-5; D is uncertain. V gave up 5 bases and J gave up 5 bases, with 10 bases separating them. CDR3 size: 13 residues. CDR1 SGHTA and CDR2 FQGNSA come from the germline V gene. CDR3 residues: CASSLNGDQPQHF. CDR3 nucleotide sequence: TGTGCCAGCAGCCTTAATGGGGATCAGCCCCAGCATTTT.

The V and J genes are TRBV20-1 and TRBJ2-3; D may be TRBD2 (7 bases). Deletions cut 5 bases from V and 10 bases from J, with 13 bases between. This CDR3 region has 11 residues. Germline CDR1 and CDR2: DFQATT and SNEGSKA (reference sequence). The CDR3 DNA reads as TGCAGTGCTTCTACAGGGAGGGCGCAGTATTTT. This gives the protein CSASTGRAQYF.

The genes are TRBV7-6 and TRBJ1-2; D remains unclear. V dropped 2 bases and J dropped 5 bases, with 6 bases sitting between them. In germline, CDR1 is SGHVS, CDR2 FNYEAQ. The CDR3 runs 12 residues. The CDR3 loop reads CASSLYTYGYTF. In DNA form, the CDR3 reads TGTGCCAGCAGCTTATACACATATGGCTACACCTTC.

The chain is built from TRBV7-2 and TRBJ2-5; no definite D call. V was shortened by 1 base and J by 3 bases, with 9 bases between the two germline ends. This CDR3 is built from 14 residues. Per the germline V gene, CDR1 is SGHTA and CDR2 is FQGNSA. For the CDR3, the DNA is TGTGCCAGCAGCTTAGGGCAGAGGAAAGAGACCCAGTACTTC. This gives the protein CASSLGQRKETQYF. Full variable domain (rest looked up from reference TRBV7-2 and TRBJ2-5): GAGVSQSPSNKVTEKGKDVELRCDPISGHTALYWYRQSLGQGLEFLIYFQGNSAPDKSGLPSDRFSAERTGGSVSTLTIQRTQQEDSAVYLCASSLGQRKETQYFGPGTRLLVL.

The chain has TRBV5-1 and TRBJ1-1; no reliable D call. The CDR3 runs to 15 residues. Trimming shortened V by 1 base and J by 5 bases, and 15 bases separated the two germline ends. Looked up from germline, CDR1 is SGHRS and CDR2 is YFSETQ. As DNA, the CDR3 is TGCGCCAGCAGCTTGATCCCCTCTACGAAGACTGAAGCTTTCTTT. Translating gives CASSLIPSTKTEAFF. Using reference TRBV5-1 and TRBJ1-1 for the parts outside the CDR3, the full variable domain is KAGVTQTPRYLIKTRGQQVTLSCSPISGHRSVSWYQQTPGQGLQFLFEYFSETQRNKGNFPGRFSGRQFSNSRSEMNVSTLELGDSALYLCASSLIPSTKTEAFFGQGTRLTVV.